The clone carrying this T cell receptor (beta chain) was recorded a few times. Preparation of the TCRbeta library involved a method that used unique molecular identifiers. TCRdb redid the calling of the PCR reads with MiXCR, one entry per CDR3 protein. The sample holds approximately 240,000 distinct CDR3 sequences, 8% to 9.5% seen once. The entry originates in a study of T-cell reconstitution after alpha-beta-depleted transplantation in children. Germline CDR1 is DFQATT and CDR2 is SNEGSKA (reference sequence). V shed 3 bases and J shed 5 bases, with 10 bases lying between them. The CDR3 covers 12 residues.

The input for sequencing was PBMCs from the stem cell graft donor, taken from the stem cell graft. The rearrangement links TRBV20-1 to TRBJ1-2, with D possibly matching TRBD1 (5 bases). The clonotype originates from a human donor who donated a stem cell graft to a child with acute lymphoblastic leukemia. CDR3 region: CSASGGSYGYTF. DNA of the CDR3: TGCAGTGCTAGCGGGGGATCGTATGGCTACACCTTC.